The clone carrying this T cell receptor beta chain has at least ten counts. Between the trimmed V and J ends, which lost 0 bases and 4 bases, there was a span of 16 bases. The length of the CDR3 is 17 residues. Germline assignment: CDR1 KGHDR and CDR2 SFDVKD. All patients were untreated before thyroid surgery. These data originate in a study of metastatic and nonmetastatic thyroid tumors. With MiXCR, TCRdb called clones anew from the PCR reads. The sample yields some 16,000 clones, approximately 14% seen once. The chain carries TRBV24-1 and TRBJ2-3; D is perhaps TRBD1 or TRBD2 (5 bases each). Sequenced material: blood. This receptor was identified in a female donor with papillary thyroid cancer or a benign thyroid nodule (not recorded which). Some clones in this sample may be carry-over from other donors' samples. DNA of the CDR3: TGTGCCACCAGTGATTTGGGTGAGGTGAGGGGCGCAGATACGCAGTATTTT. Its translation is CATSDLGEVRGADTQYF.